A selection of T cell receptor beta chains follows, all from one sample in a study of a mutant IDH1 vaccine in newly diagnosed glioma. These receptors have no identified antigens. Profiling relied on immunoSEQ multiplex PCR, and the TCRdb table lists in-frame clones only, not all of them. Counted here are nearly 55,000 clones, over 70% occurring once; the ten biggest clones make up around 3.4%. The sample was PBMCs, taken from a glioma patient whose treatment included an IDH1 peptide vaccine. These receptor sequences come from a young man with glioma. The CDR3 runs from the conserved cysteine through the conserved F or W. Fields, in order: D gene, clone size, V gene, J gene, CDR3 protein, CDR3 DNA. The D gene is left open where the match is weak. The size field is filled for only some rows; it gives once, few, many or a size class.

D: TRBD1
size: -
V: TRBV18
J: TRBJ1-2
CDR3: CASSPYTTGTDDYGYTF
DNA: TGTGCCAGCTCACCATACACAACAGGGACAGATGACTATGGCTACACCTTC

D: TRBD1
size: -
V: TRBV6-5
J: TRBJ1-2
CDR3: CASSSTGGSGYTF
DNA: TGTGCCAGCAGCTCGACAGGGGGCAGTGGCTACACCTTC

D: -
size: -
V: TRBV25-1
J: TRBJ1-4
CDR3: CASSPRISTNEKLFF
DNA: TGTGCCAGCAGTCCACGGATCTCAACTAATGAAAAACTGTTTTTT

D: TRBD1
size: -
V: TRBV7-8
J: TRBJ2-7
CDR3: CASRTGTGSVEQYF
DNA: TGTGCCAGTAGAACCGGGACAGGGTCGGTAGAGCAGTACTTC

D: TRBD1
size: -
V: TRBV2
J: TRBJ1-2
CDR3: CASTQDRDNYGYIF
DNA: TGTGCCAGCACCCAGGACAGGGATAACTATGGCTACATCTTC

D: -
size: -
V: TRBV5-5
J: TRBJ2-7
CDR3: CASSHLYEQYF
DNA: TGTGCCAGCAGCCACCTCTACGAGCAGTACTTC

D: -
size: -
V: TRBV9
J: TRBJ1-1
CDR3: CASSVGTLLQNTEAFF
DNA: TGTGCCAGCAGTGTCGGGACACTACTCCAGAACACTGAAGCTTTCTTT

D: TRBD1
size: -
V: TRBV7-9
J: TRBJ1-1
CDR3: CASGESQGFGTEAFF
DNA: TGTGCCAGCGGGGAATCACAGGGGTTTGGCACTGAAGCTTTCTTT

D: TRBD2
size: -
V: TRBV7-9
J: TRBJ2-2
CDR3: CASSSGGLAGSPRTGELFF
DNA: TGTGCCAGCAGCTCCGGCGGACTAGCGGGGTCTCCGCGGACCGGGGAGCTGTTTTTT

D: -
size: -
V: TRBV7-9
J: TRBJ2-7
CDR3: CASSFNTGFAEQYF
DNA: TGTGCCAGCAGCTTTAATACAGGATTTGCCGAGCAGTACTTC

D: TRBD1
size: -
V: TRBV5-5
J: TRBJ2-1
CDR3: CASSILTGGPYNEQFF
DNA: TGTGCCAGCAGCATTTTGACAGGGGGCCCCTACAATGAGCAGTTCTTC

D: -
size: -
V: TRBV4-2
J: TRBJ1-4
CDR3: CASSFNRATTNEKLFF
DNA: TGTGCCAGCAGTTTTAACAGGGCTACAACTAATGAAAAACTGTTTTTT

D: TRBD1
size: -
V: TRBV5-4
J: TRBJ2-7
CDR3: CASSTRGQGINEQYF
DNA: TGTGCCAGCAGCACACGAGGACAGGGGATCAACGAGCAGTACTTC

D: -
size: -
V: TRBV5-1
J: TRBJ1-1
CDR3: CASSSKTNGITEAFF
DNA: TGCGCCAGCAGCTCGAAGACCAACGGGATCACTGAAGCTTTCTTT

D: TRBD1
size: once
V: TRBV4-1
J: TRBJ1-2
CDR3: CASSQDFPGQTDYGYTF
DNA: TGCGCCAGCAGCCAAGATTTTCCGGGACAGACCGACTATGGCTACACCTTC

D: -
size: -
V: TRBV10-1
J: TRBJ2-1
CDR3: CASSDAEEQFF
DNA: TGCGCCAGCAGTGATGCAGAAGAGCAGTTCTTC

D: -
size: medium-sized
V: TRBV28
J: TRBJ2-7
CDR3: CASSSETVGGKYF
DNA: TGTGCCAGCAGTTCTGAGACGGTCGGGGGAAAGTACTTC

D: -
size: -
V: TRBV28
J: TRBJ2-3
CDR3: CASGDGGVRYF
DNA: TGTGCCAGCGGGGACGGGGGCGTTCGGTATTTT

D: -
size: -
V: TRBV7-8
J: TRBJ1-5
CDR3: CASSLEGAAAEAAQHF
DNA: TGTGCCAGCAGCTTAGAAGGCGCGGCGGCAGAGGCAGCCCAGCATTTT

D: -
size: -
V: TRBV28
J: TRBJ1-1
CDR3: CASSARLNTEAFF
DNA: TGTGCCAGCAGCGCCCGATTGAACACTGAAGCTTTCTTT

D: -
size: few
V: TRBV30
J: TRBJ1-1
CDR3: CAWSVGSLRAEAFF
DNA: TGTGCCTGGAGTGTAGGCTCTCTCAGGGCTGAAGCTTTCTTT

D: -
size: -
V: TRBV5-1
J: TRBJ2-5
CDR3: CASSLEARETQYF
DNA: TGCGCCAGCAGCTTGGAGGCCAGGGAGACCCAGTACTTC

D: -
size: -
V: TRBV28
J: TRBJ1-2
CDR3: CASSRLNYGYTF
DNA: TGTGCCAGCAGCCGGCTTAACTATGGCTACACCTTC

D: -
size: -
V: TRBV5-1
J: TRBJ2-7
CDR3: CASSLPGSTYEQYF
DNA: TGCGCCAGCAGCTTACCAGGGTCAACCTACGAGCAGTACTTC

D: TRBD1
size: -
V: TRBV2
J: TRBJ1-5
CDR3: CASSDRGAGFNQPQHF
DNA: TGCGCCAGCAGTGACAGGGGGGCGGGTTTCAATCAGCCCCAGCATTTT

D: -
size: -
V: TRBV18
J: TRBJ1-2
CDR3: CASSPPQGSNYGYTF
DNA: TGTGCCAGCTCACCACCCCAGGGGTCTAACTATGGCTACACCTTC

D: -
size: -
V: TRBV18
J: TRBJ2-7
CDR3: CASSPRRSEEQYF
DNA: TGTGCCAGCTCTCCCCGCCGTTCGGAAGAGCAGTACTTC

D: -
size: -
V: TRBV11-3
J: TRBJ2-2
CDR3: CASSLEGSTGELFF
DNA: TGTGCCAGCAGCTTAGAAGGATCGACCGGGGAGCTGTTTTTT

D: -
size: -
V: TRBV6-1
J: TRBJ2-7
CDR3: CASITSMVAYEQYF
DNA: TGTGCCAGCATTACCTCTATGGTAGCCTACGAGCAGTACTTC